The next 20 T cell receptor beta chains were all read from a single sample in a study of OX40 agonist ivuxolimab in advanced cancers. The table came from immunoSEQ multiplex PCR; TCRdb's copy has only in-frame clones and leaves some out. The sample yields about 67,000 clones, 85% to 95% seen once. The sample was CD4+ or CD8+ T cells sorted from blood, taken in a trial of the OX40 agonist ivuxolimab. The source is an adult with an advanced solid tumor such as melanoma, head and neck, liver or kidney cancer.

The chain carries TRBV7-2 and TRBJ2-1, with D perhaps matching TRBD2 (6 bases). This CDR3 contains 14 residues. Germline loops: CDR1 SGHTA, CDR2 FQGNSA. V dropped 3 bases and J dropped 8 bases, with 14 bases sitting between them. CDR3 DNA: TGTGCCAGCAGCTTTGCAGGAGGGCACGATGAGCAGTTCTTC. Residues: CASSFAGGHDEQFF.

The chain is built from TRBV4-1 and TRBJ2-5; no firm D call. Germline V gene lookup returns CDR1 MGHRA and CDR2 YSYEKL. This CDR3 comprises 12 residues. V shed 0 bases and J shed 1 base, with 0 bases lying between them. The CDR3 here is CASSQDQETQYF. The DNA of the CDR3 is TGCGCCAGCAGCCAAGACCAAGAGACCCAGTACTTC.

The V and J genes are TRBV29-1 and TRBJ1-1; 9 bases match TRBD1. Germline V CDR1 and CDR2: SQVTM, ANQGSEA. V trimming: 4 bases; J trimming: 0 bases; junction bases outside the gene matches: 3. The CDR3 has 14 residues. CDR3 amino acids: CSVGGQGLNTEAFF. The CDR3 region has the DNA TGCAGCGTTGGAGGACAGGGGTTGAACACTGAAGCTTTCTTT.

The chain has TRBV7-3 and TRBJ1-1, with 8 bases identical to TRBD1. Trimming removed 4 bases from V and 3 bases from J; junction bases left unmatched: 4. Germline CDR1 and CDR2: SGHTA and FQGTGA. There are 14 residues in the CDR3. CDR3 sequence: CASSSQQGDTEAFF. The DNA of the CDR3 is TGTGCCAGCAGCTCTCAACAGGGGGACACTGAAGCTTTCTTT. The full variable domain, in which reference TRBV7-3 and TRBJ1-1 provide the parts outside the CDR3, is GAGVSQTPSNKVTEKGKYVELRCDPISGHTALYWYRQSLGQGPEFLIYFQGTGAADDSGLPNDRFFAVRPEGSVSTLKIQRTERGDSAVYLCASSSQQGDTEAFFGQGTRLTVV.

This rearrangement joins TRBV2 to TRBJ1-2; D is unclear. Trimming left V 1 base short and J 3 bases short, with 12 bases between. Germline CDR1 SNHLY, CDR2 FYNNEI. CDR3 length: 15 residues. The CDR3 loop is CASSEGTLRDYGYTF. As DNA, the CDR3 is TGTGCCAGCAGTGAAGGCACACTCCGCGACTATGGCTACACCTTC.

This chain uses TRBV5-5 with TRBJ2-7, with TRBD1 matching 7 bases. Losses at the gene ends were 3 bases for V and 1 base for J; bases not matched to a gene: 4. CDR1 and CDR2 (germline): SGHKS, YYEKEE (reference sequence). The CDR3 extends over 14 amino acids. CDR3 DNA sequence: TGTGCCAGCAGCTCTACAGGGGATTCCTACGAGCAGTACTTC. Amino acid sequence: CASSSTGDSYEQYF.

This chain links TRBV5-1 with TRBJ2-2; 11 bases are shared with TRBD2. V shed 4 bases and J 1 base; nucleotides not matched to a gene: 3. CDR3 length: 16 residues. The germline V gene has CDR1 SGHRS and CDR2 YFSETQ. The CDR3 is CASSLTSGRNTGELFF. The CDR3 nucleotides are TGCGCCAGCAGCCTCACTAGCGGGAGGAACACCGGGGAGCTGTTTTTT.

The chain is built from TRBV5-5 and TRBJ2-7, with 15 bases identical to TRBD2. This CDR3 is 18 amino acids long. V lost 5 bases and J lost 6; bases outside the gene matches: 15. Germline V lookup: CDR1 SGHKS, CDR2 YYEKEE (reference sequence). CDR3 region: CASRTRTGLAGGPGEQYF. CDR3 nucleotide sequence: TGTGCCAGCAGGACCCGAACGGGACTAGCGGGGGGTCCTGGCGAGCAGTACTTC.

This rearrangement joins TRBV4-1 to TRBJ1-1; D uncertain. Germline V gene sequence: CDR1 MGHRA, CDR2 YSYEKL. The CDR3 has 15 residues. The germline V and J ends were trimmed by 0 bases and 0 bases, with 8 bases remaining between them. The CDR3 spells CASSQDGRMNTEAFF. The CDR3 bases are TGCGCCAGCAGCCAAGATGGGAGGATGAACACTGAAGCTTTCTTT.

This clone was seen just once. The rearrangement uses TRBV9 and TRBJ2-2; 10 bases fit TRBD1. CDR3 length: 15 residues. Germline V CDR1 and CDR2: SGDLS, YYNGEE. Losses at the gene ends were 3 bases for V and 3 bases for J; bases not matched to a gene: 2. CDR3 bases: TGTGCCAGCAGCGAGGGACAGGGGTACACCGGGGAGCTGTTTTTT. Amino acid sequence: CASSEGQGYTGELFF. Full variable domain (rest looked up from reference TRBV9 and TRBJ2-2): DSGVTQTPKHLITATGQRVTLRCSPRSGDLSVYWYQQSLDQGLQFLIQYYNGEERAKGNILERFSAQQFPDLHSELNLSSLELGDSALYFCASSEGQGYTGELFFGEGSRLTVL.

The chain recombines TRBV27 with TRBJ1-2, with TRBD1 matching over 7 bases. V dropped 6 bases and J dropped 3; count of bases not matched to a gene: 4. CDR3 length: 13 amino acids. Germline V lookup: CDR1 MNHEY, CDR2 SMNVEV (reference sequence). This CDR3 is CASSRTGDYGYTF. CDR3 coding DNA: TGTGCCAGCAGCAGAACAGGGGACTATGGCTACACCTTC.

This clone came up once. The CDR3 sequence is CASSSAGETQYF. The CDR3 bases are TGTGCCAGCAGCTCGGCCGGGGAGACCCAGTACTTC. The gene calls are TRBV5-6 and TRBJ2-5; no clear D. This CDR3 spans 12 amino acids. Germline V lookup: CDR1 SGHDT, CDR2 YYEEEE. V lost 3 bases, J lost 5 bases, and 8 bases lay in between.

V gene TRBV15 combines with J gene TRBJ2-7; 15 bases match TRBD2. From germline, CDR1 is LNHNV and CDR2 YYDKDF (reference sequence). The CDR3 totals 18 residues. V was pared by 0 bases and J by 6 bases, with 9 bases of the junction left unmatched. The CDR3, as DNA: TGTGCCACCAGCAGAGATGGGACTAGCGGGGGGCCGGCTAGCGAGCAGTACTTC. Translated, it gives CATSRDGTSGGPASEQYF.

The rearrangement uses TRBV7-6 and TRBJ1-3; possible D gene TRBD1, 5 bases. V was trimmed by 5 bases and J by 4 bases, leaving 12 bases between them. Germline V lookup: CDR1 SGHVS, CDR2 FNYEAQ. The CDR3 spans 14 residues. The DNA for the CDR3 is TGTGCCAGCAGCCAAGGGACCGGCGGAAACACCATATATTTT. Its protein is CASSQGTGGNTIYF.

This chain joins TRBV7-9 and TRBJ2-3, with D possibly called TRBD1 or TRBD2 (6 bases each). The V gene lost 4 bases and the J gene lost 2 bases, with 22 bases spanning the gap. Looked up from germline, CDR1 is SEHNR and CDR2 is FQNEAQ (reference sequence). CDR3 length: 18 residues. CDR3: CASSSEPTGAWDTDTQYF. The CDR3 region has the DNA TGTGCCAGCAGCTCGGAGCCGACGGGGGCTTGGGACACAGATACGCAGTATTTT.

The V and J genes are TRBV9 and TRBJ1-1; no firm D call. V lost 3 bases, J lost 0 bases, and 3 bases lay in between. The CDR3 extends over 12 amino acids. CDR1 SGDLS and CDR2 YYNGEE come from the germline V gene. The CDR3 DNA is TGTGCCAGCAGCGAAGTGAACACTGAAGCTTTCTTT. Translated, it gives CASSEVNTEAFF.

The V gene is TRBV6-6, the J gene TRBJ1-2; D remains ambiguous. This CDR3 is 12 amino acids long. Germline V gene data show CDR1 as MNHNY and CDR2 as SVGAGI (reference sequence). V was trimmed by 4 bases and J by 5 bases, leaving 8 bases between them. The CDR3 region is CASSLDAYGYTF. The CDR3 DNA reads as TGTGCCAGCAGTTTGGACGCGTATGGCTACACCTTC.

This chain uses TRBV9 with TRBJ2-1; tentatively, D is TRBD1 or TRBD2 (6 bases each). The CDR3 has 14 residues. The germline CDR1 and CDR2 sequences are SGDLS and YYNGEE. V dropped 0 bases and J dropped 6 bases, with 10 bases sitting between them. CDR3 in DNA: TGTGCCAGCAGCGTAGGGGGGGCCGGCAATGAGCAGTTCTTC. Protein: CASSVGGAGNEQFF.

The genes are TRBV6-5 and TRBJ2-1; 11 positions agree with TRBD2. The V segment lost 4 bases and the J segment 0 bases; nucleotides outside the gene matches: 2. Per the germline V gene, CDR1 is MNHEY and CDR2 is SVGAGI. The CDR3 spans 16 residues. CDR3 DNA: TGTGCCAGCAGTTCAGGACTAGCGGGCTCCTACAATGAGCAGTTCTTC. Its translation: CASSSGLAGSYNEQFF.

The chain couples TRBV5-6 to TRBJ2-1; D uncertain. This CDR3 has 12 residues. V dropped 3 bases and J dropped 7 bases, with 8 bases sitting between them. Germline V CDR1 and CDR2: SGHDT, YYEEEE. The CDR3 region has the DNA TGTGCCAGCAGCTCATTTGGAAATGAGCAGTTCTTC. It codes for CASSSFGNEQFF.